This TCR beta chain was identified in a study of T-cell memory formation after mild COVID-19. This clonotype was detected only a few times. Its antigen remains unknown. TCRdb re-called the 5' RACE reads with MiXCR, one entry per CDR3 protein. The table lists roughly 620,000 distinct CDR3 sequences, roughly 17% of them singletons, with around 12% in the top ten. Germline V gene lookup returns CDR1 KGHDR and CDR2 SFDVKD. Trimming pared 4 bases from V and 1 base from J, leaving 11 bases between. CDR3 length: 15 residues. General study points: Whether second-wave clones peaking at day 37 were SARS-CoV-2 specific went unconfirmed. Balance between CD4 and CD8 was seen in clones contracting day 15 to 85, and a CD4+ lean was seen in later expanders.

The chain employs TRBV24-1 and TRBJ2-3; TRBD2 is a possible D gene (6 bases). This sequence was found in an adult woman who had mild COVID-19 (a few samples of this study predate the infection). Cell type and time point are not known. The sequencing input was PBMCs or a T cell subset sorted from them (not recorded which). The CDR3 DNA is TGTGCCACCAGTGACCTGACGGGGGGCACAGATACGCAGTATTTT. It yields the protein CATSDLTGGTDTQYF.